This TCR beta chain was identified during a study of vaccination and CD4 T cells after COVID-19. In the study overall: The authors used overlapping spike peptides from SARS-CoV-2, HCoV-NL63, HCoV-OC43 and HCoV-229E to stimulate cells. Regarding the study as a whole: Convalescent patients had a median roughly 87% of reactive clones appearing only post-vaccination.

As to this clonotype: What it binds is not known.

Sequencing of DNA taken from cultured CD4+ T cells relied on the Oncomine TCR Beta short-read assay. In TCRdb, the PCR reads were re-called with MiXCR into one record per CDR3 protein. The sample gives some 20,000 distinct CDR3 sequences, roughly 43% of which show up once; under 3% is in the top ten. Germline V gene sequence: CDR1 LNHDA, CDR2 SQIVND (reference sequence). CDR3 length: 17 amino acids. Losses at the gene ends were 5 bases for V and 5 bases for J; bases not matched to a gene: 10. Treatment denoted: roughly ten-day PBMC culture with coronavirus spike peptide pools or control peptides (ViraFEST assay).

The J gene is TRBJ1-6, the V gene TRBV19, with TRBD1 identical over 9 bases. This TCR came from a human donor who had recovered from COVID-19. The material was CD4+ T cells from blood, cultured in vitro, obtained after SARS-CoV-2 vaccination. CDR3 sequence: CASSFIPGTGNNSPLHF. The DNA of the CDR3 is TGTGCCAGTAGTTTCATCCCCGGGACAGGGAATAATTCACCCCTCCACTTT.